The 22 T cell receptor beta chains presented below share a single source sample, sequenced in a study of siplizumab effects on memory and regulatory T cells. Profiled with immunoSEQ multiplex PCR; TCRdb holds only in-frame clones, not every one. The sample has 100,000 or so clones, roughly 91% seen once. Sequencing was carried out using CD4+ T cells sorted from blood. The receptors derive from a human donor in good health.

This clone was counted once. CDR3 nucleotides: TGTGCCAGCAGTGCTACAGGGGATGAGAGCACTGAAGCTTTCTTT. It encodes CASSATGDESTEAFF. The chain employs TRBV6-5 and TRBJ1-1; the match to TRBD1 covers 7 bases. Trimming cost V 5 bases and J 4 bases; bases outside gene matches: 10. Per germline, CDR1 MNHEY and CDR2 SVGAGI. The CDR3 is 15 amino acids.

The CDR3 region is CASSEGWTSGSPLHF. The CDR3, as DNA: TGTGCCAGCAGTGAAGGGTGGACAAGTGGTTCACCCCTCCACTTT. The chain is built from TRBV6-1 and TRBJ1-6; tentative D call: TRBD1 (5 bases). Germline V gene sequence: CDR1 MNHNS, CDR2 SASEGT. Deletions cut 1 base from V and 9 bases from J, with 13 bases between. This CDR3 contains 15 residues.

This rearrangement joins TRBV4-3 to TRBJ2-3; no clear D. Deletions cut 0 bases from V and 2 bases from J, with 9 bases between. Per germline, CDR1 LGHNA and CDR2 YSLEER. The CDR3 contains 15 residues. CDR3 DNA sequence: TGCGCCAGCAGCCAAGACTGGCACCACACAGATACGCAGTATTTT. Its protein product is CASSQDWHHTDTQYF.

This chain connects TRBV4-2 to TRBJ2-3; no firm D call. The CDR3 extends over 14 amino acids. Trimming took off 1 base at V and 2 bases at J, with 7 bases between the two ends. Germline V gives CDR1 LGHNA, CDR2 YNFKEQ. CDR3 sequence: CASSQVEYTDTQYF. CDR3 in DNA: TGTGCCAGCAGCCAAGTTGAATACACAGATACGCAGTATTTT.

The chain uses TRBV5-1 and TRBJ2-5; D is undetermined. CDR1 is SGHRS and CDR2 is YFSETQ in the germline V gene. The CDR3 has 14 amino acids. V was clipped by 2 bases and J by 4 bases, with 12 bases between them. This chain's CDR3 is CASSLIGRRETQYF. The CDR3, as DNA: TGCGCCAGCAGCTTAATAGGGCGGCGAGAGACCCAGTACTTC.

J is TRBJ2-5 and V is TRBV6-5; D might be TRBD2 (6 bases). CDR1 MNHEY and CDR2 SVGAGI come from the germline V gene. This CDR3 region has 14 residues. V was trimmed by 0 bases and J by 11 bases, leaving 16 bases between them. The CDR3: CASSYSTPTGEQYF. CDR3 nucleotides: TGTGCCAGCAGTTACTCGACACCGACGGGGGAGCAGTACTTC.

V is TRBV5-1 and J is TRBJ1-2, with a possible D match to TRBD1 (5 bases). Germline CDR1 and CDR2: SGHRS and YFSETQ. This CDR3 region has 17 residues. V was clipped by 4 bases and J by 6 bases, with 25 bases between them. The CDR3 region is CASSPSQGIPLVDGYTF. The CDR3 DNA follows: TGCGCCAGCAGCCCTTCGCAGGGCATCCCTCTAGTCGATGGCTACACCTTC.

This clone was observed a handful of times. V usage is TRBV30 and J usage is TRBJ1-5, with a weak D call TRBD1 (6 bases). The CDR3 runs 14 residues. CDR1 is GTSNPN, CDR2 SVGIG, per germline (reference sequence). V shed 3 bases and J shed 0 bases, with 9 bases lying between them. This CDR3 reads CAWSRDNSNQPQHF. DNA for the CDR3: TGTGCCTGGAGCCGGGACAATAGCAATCAGCCCCAGCATTTT.

J is TRBJ2-7 and V is TRBV18, with a weak D call TRBD1 (6 bases). With 0 bases removed from V and 1 base from J, the gap between germline ends came to 19 bases. Germline values: CDR1 KGHSH, CDR2 LQKENI. This CDR3 region has 18 residues. The CDR3 protein is CASSPPNQGHRGSYEQYF. DNA of the CDR3: TGTGCCAGCTCACCACCGAACCAGGGGCACCGCGGGTCCTACGAGCAGTACTTC.

This chain joins TRBV6-5 and TRBJ1-6; 8 nucleotides agree with TRBD1. Germline trimming cut 6 bases from V and 8 bases from J; bases unmatched to any gene: 6. CDR3 size: 14 residues. Germline values: CDR1 MNHEY, CDR2 SVGAGI. CDR3 loop: CASRAGQGYSPLHF. CDR3 nucleotides: TGTGCCAGCAGGGCCGGACAGGGCTATTCACCCCTCCACTTT.

The gene calls are TRBV19 and TRBJ2-7, with D maybe TRBD2 (6 bases). Germline values: CDR1 LNHDA, CDR2 SQIVND (reference sequence). The CDR3 spans 15 residues. Trimming took off 1 base at V and 0 bases at J, with 10 bases between the two ends. The CDR3 bases are TGTGCCAGTAGTATAGGCGGGGCTCGCTCCTACGAGCAGTACTTC. Protein product: CASSIGGARSYEQYF. Variable domain in full (rest from reference TRBV19 and TRBJ2-7): DGGITQSPKYLFRKEGQNVTLSCEQNLNHDAMYWYRQDPGQGLRLIYYSQIVNDFQKGDIAEGYSVSREKKESFPLTVTSAQKNPTAFYLCASSIGGARSYEQYFGPGTRLTVT.

The rearrangement joins TRBV27 to TRBJ1-1; no reliable D call. The V end was cut by 2 bases, the J end by 1 base, with 5 bases between. The V gene's germline CDR1 is MNHEY and CDR2 SMNVEV (reference sequence). CDR3 length: 13 residues. The CDR3 loop is CASSLNRNTEAFF. CDR3 nucleotide sequence: TGTGCCAGCAGTTTAAACAGGAACACTGAAGCTTTCTTT.

V gene TRBV6-1 combines with J gene TRBJ1-1; TRBD1 aligns across 7 bases. The V gene's germline CDR1 is MNHNS and CDR2 SASEGT. This CDR3 has 15 residues. V shed 2 bases and J 7 bases; nucleotides not matched to a gene: 10. The CDR3 region is CASSERYRGKVEAFF. The CDR3 DNA sequence: TGTGCCAGCAGTGAAAGGTACAGGGGAAAAGTTGAAGCTTTCTTT.

The chain joins TRBV5-6 to TRBJ2-7; D remains ambiguous. The CDR3 has 13 residues. Germline V gene sequence: CDR1 SGHDT, CDR2 YYEEEE. Trimming pared 1 base from V and 4 bases from J, leaving 9 bases between. The CDR3 is CASSLWQTYEQYF. CDR3 coding DNA: TGTGCCAGCAGCTTGTGGCAGACGTACGAGCAGTACTTC.

This chain connects TRBV7-9 to TRBJ2-2, with D possibly TRBD2 on 5 matching bases. The CDR3 sequence is 14 residues long. The germline gives CDR1 SEHNR, CDR2 FQNEAQ (reference sequence). Trimming cost V 1 base and J 6 bases, with 9 bases left between them. The CDR3 sequence is CASSLVGGPGELFF. DNA of the CDR3: TGTGCCAGCAGCTTAGTAGGCGGGCCCGGGGAGCTGTTTTTT.

The J gene is TRBJ2-7, the V gene TRBV6-6; D possibly corresponds to TRBD1 (6 bases). Trimming removed 7 bases at V and 1 base at J, with 20 bases between. Germline values: CDR1 MNHNY, CDR2 SVGAGI (reference sequence). There are 16 residues in the CDR3. CDR3 amino acids: CASTLEGQGLSYEQYF. Written as DNA, the CDR3 is TGTGCCAGCACTTTAGAGGGGCAGGGGTTATCCTACGAGCAGTACTTC.

The genes are TRBV18 and TRBJ2-5; D ambiguous. Germline loops: CDR1 KGHSH, CDR2 LQKENI. The CDR3 has 13 residues. Trimming took off 3 bases at V and 0 bases at J, with 5 bases between the two ends. DNA for the CDR3: TGTGCCAGCTCACCCAACAACCAAGAGACCCAGTACTTC. Translation: CASSPNNQETQYF.

The rearrangement uses TRBV30 and TRBJ1-1; a weak D match, TRBD1 (6 bases). CDR1 GTSNPN and CDR2 SVGIG come from the germline V gene (reference sequence). V lost 0 bases and J lost 4, with 24 bases in between. This CDR3 region has 18 residues. Here the CDR3 DNA reads TGTGCCTGGAGTGTTTGGGGGGCCCCGCAGGGGAAGAGCACTGAAGCTTTCTTT. Amino acids: CAWSVWGAPQGKSTEAFF.

In this sample, this clone turned up once. This chain connects TRBV7-8 to TRBJ1-1; D remains ambiguous. Germline V gives CDR1 SGHVS, CDR2 FQNEAQ. The CDR3 runs 14 residues. V shed 4 bases and J shed 1 base, with 10 bases lying between them. The CDR3 here is CASSSTYQNTEAFF. The CDR3, as DNA: TGTGCCAGCAGCTCAACCTATCAGAACACTGAAGCTTTCTTT.

CDR3 sequence: CASRGQGSNYGYTF. The CDR3 DNA sequence: TGTGCCAGCAGGGGACAGGGTTCTAACTATGGCTACACCTTC. The chain links TRBV6-5 to TRBJ1-2; TRBD1 matches 9 bases. Germline CDR1 MNHEY, CDR2 SVGAGI. The CDR3 totals 14 residues. V lost 6 bases and J lost 0; bases outside the gene matches: 2.

The gene calls are TRBV18 and TRBJ1-1; 7 bases are a match to TRBD1. The CDR3 covers 15 residues. Trimming at V came to 2 bases and at J to 1 base, leaving 4 bases not matched to a gene. Germline values: CDR1 KGHSH, CDR2 LQKENI. As DNA, the CDR3 is TGTGCCAGCTCACCATTGGGACAGTGGAACACTGAAGCTTTCTTT. Translated: CASSPLGQWNTEAFF.

The rearrangement joins TRBV10-3 to TRBJ2-7; D perhaps matches TRBD2 (6 bases). CDR3 length: 13 residues. From germline, CDR1 is ENHRY and CDR2 SYGVKD. The V and J ends lost 6 bases and 5 bases respectively, with 14 bases between them. In nucleotides, the CDR3 is TGTGCCATCAGCTGGGGACTTTTCGACGAGCAGTACTTC. Translating it yields CAISWGLFDEQYF.